These 8 T cell receptor beta chains originate from one sample sequenced in a study of blood T cell repertoires in COVID-19. This table comes from immunoSEQ multiplex PCR, and its TCRdb copy is limited to in-frame clones, with some not included. This table holds nearly 55,000 clones, 70% to 90% found once. Specimen: peripheral blood. These receptors all stem from a man in his 70s with active COVID-19.

The chain is built from TRBV7-8 and TRBJ2-7; 7 bases agree with TRBD2. The CDR3 is 15 amino acids. With 9 bases clipped from V and 0 bases from J, the junction kept 11 bases outside the gene matches. Germline V gene sequence: CDR1 SGHVS, CDR2 FQNEAQ. CDR3 residues: CASQRASGASYEQYF. The DNA for the CDR3 is TGTGCCAGTCAGAGAGCCAGCGGGGCCTCCTACGAGCAGTACTTC.

The chain couples TRBV9 to TRBJ1-1; D is ambiguous. The CDR3 totals 14 residues. Germline-derived CDR1 and CDR2 are SGDLS and YYNGEE. The V end was cut by 5 bases, the J end by 4 bases, with 15 bases between. CDR3 loop: CASSLAPSGTEAFF. The DNA for the CDR3 is TGTGCCAGCAGTTTGGCCCCCTCGGGCACTGAAGCTTTCTTT.

The table lists this clone with a few counts. The chain recombines TRBV5-4 with TRBJ1-6; TRBD1 aligns across 12 bases. From germline, CDR1 is SGHNT and CDR2 YYREEE (reference sequence). The J segment lost 9 bases and the V segment lost 1 base, leaving 5 bases of the junction unmatched. This CDR3 comprises 16 residues. The CDR3 DNA follows: TGTGCCAGCAGCTTGATCCTGGGACAGGGGGCTTCACCCCTCCACTTT. Its translation: CASSLILGQGASPLHF.

The J gene is TRBJ2-3, the V gene TRBV29-1; 9 nucleotides match TRBD1. Germline trimming cut 4 bases from V and 2 bases from J; bases unmatched to any gene: 4. Germline lookup yields CDR1 SQVTM and CDR2 ANQGSEA. The CDR3 loop spans 14 amino acids. The CDR3 sequence is CSVGDRALTDTQYF. The CDR3 DNA follows: TGCAGCGTTGGGGACAGGGCCCTCACAGATACGCAGTATTTT.

The gene calls are TRBV21-1 and TRBJ1-2; the table calls TRBD1, which could not be checked here. TRBV21-1 is a pseudogene. The CDR3 consists of 14 residues. CDR3: CASSGTGGSRGYTF. The CDR3 DNA follows: TGTGCCAGCAGCGGGACAGGGGGGTCGCGGGGCTACACCTTC.

This sequence joins TRBV2 and TRBJ1-2; 7 positions agree with TRBD1. This CDR3 region has 14 residues. CDR1 and CDR2 (germline): SNHLY, FYNNEI. The junction had 9 bases not matched to a gene; V was cut back by 5 bases and J by 6 bases. This CDR3 is CASSIVRGFNGYTF. DNA of the CDR3: TGTGCCAGCAGTATCGTCAGGGGGTTTAATGGCTACACCTTC.

V and J are TRBV5-1 and TRBJ2-1; D not certain. Trimming removed 2 bases from V and 6 bases from J, with 3 bases in between. Germline CDR1 and CDR2: SGHRS and YFSETQ. The CDR3 spans 11 residues. Here the CDR3 DNA reads TGCGCCAGCAGCTTCATCAATGAGCAGTTCTTC. This encodes CASSFINEQFF. Looking up the rest from reference TRBV5-1 and TRBJ2-1 gives the full variable domain: KAGVTQTPRYLIKTRGQQVTLSCSPISGHRSVSWYQQTPGQGLQFLFEYFSETQRNKGNFPGRFSGRQFSNSRSEMNVSTLELGDSALYLCASSFINEQFFGPGTRLTVL.

The genes are TRBV12-5 and TRBJ2-1; 10 positions agree with TRBD1. Germline CDR1 and CDR2: LGHNT and FRNRAP. With 6 bases clipped from V and 6 bases from J, the junction kept 8 bases outside the gene matches. The CDR3 totals 15 residues. CDR3: CASGLGQGMGNEQFF. CDR3 DNA sequence: TGTGCTAGTGGGCTGGGACAGGGGATGGGCAATGAGCAGTTCTTC.